The 9 T cell receptor beta chains listed next were all sequenced from one sample in a study of a mutant IDH1 vaccine in newly diagnosed glioma. Time point denoted: week 47, end of study. Mutant IDH1 20-mer peptide, at 300 ug, made up each vaccine dose, with topical imiquimod. Profiled with immunoSEQ multiplex PCR; TCRdb holds only in-frame clones, not every one. The table shows 30,000 to 40,000 clones, with roughly 90% occurring only once. These receptors lack a known antigen. The sample was PBMCs, taken from a glioma patient whose treatment included an IDH1 peptide vaccine. The receptors shown here come from a woman aged 40-49 years with glioma.

The chain uses TRBV4-1 and TRBJ2-4; TRBD1 might be the D (5 bases). The CDR3 is made up of 13 amino acids. V lost 1 base and J 10 bases, leaving 11 bases between the germline ends. Germline lookup yields CDR1 MGHRA and CDR2 YSYEKL. For the CDR3, the DNA is TGCGCCAGCAGCCAAGTTATGACAGAGATTCAGTACTTC. Protein sequence: CASSQVMTEIQYF.

This chain's CDR3 is CASSLAEGQNYGYTF. The CDR3 nucleotides read TGCGCCAGCAGCTTGGCCGAGGGACAGAACTATGGCTACACCTTC. The chain employs TRBV5-1 and TRBJ1-2; 7 bases map to TRBD1. CDR1 is SGHRS and CDR2 is YFSETQ in the germline V gene. This CDR3 contains 15 residues. V lost 0 bases and J lost 2; bases outside the gene matches: 4.

This clone was observed a single time. This chain links TRBV6-5 with TRBJ2-1, with 8 positions matching TRBD2. The V segment lost 6 bases and the J segment 6 bases; nucleotides outside the gene matches: 7. The CDR3 is made up of 14 amino acids. Germline V gene sequence: CDR1 MNHEY, CDR2 SVGAGI. CDR3: CASRESGSGNEQFF. CDR3 bases: TGTGCCAGCAGGGAGAGCGGGAGTGGCAATGAGCAGTTCTTC.

The chain has TRBV4-3 and TRBJ2-5; 16 bases map to TRBD2. The CDR3 is made up of 16 amino acids. Germline V gene lookup returns CDR1 LGHNA and CDR2 YSLEER. V trimming: 4 bases; J trimming: 4 bases; junction bases outside the gene matches: 3. The CDR3 protein is CASSPGTSGGAETQYF. CDR3 DNA sequence: TGCGCCAGCAGCCCCGGGACTAGCGGGGGGGCAGAGACCCAGTACTTC.

The chain combines TRBV6-6 with TRBJ2-3; D may be TRBD1 (5 bases). The CDR3 is 15 residues long. Per germline, CDR1 MNHNY and CDR2 SVGAGI (reference sequence). V was cut by 5 bases and J by 4 bases, with 16 bases left in between. The CDR3 DNA reads as TGTGCCAGCAGTCGGGCCCCCTGGGGCCCAGATACGCAGTATTTT. Protein: CASSRAPWGPDTQYF.

This clone was counted once. The chain recombines TRBV10-1 with TRBJ2-2, with TRBD1 as a possible D gene (5 bases). The CDR3 extends over 15 amino acids. Germline lookup yields CDR1 WNHNN and CDR2 SYGVQD (reference sequence). V lost 2 bases to trimming and J lost 2 bases, with 9 bases between them. The CDR3 coding sequence is TGCGCCAGCAGTGAGGCAGGGATCAACACCGGGGAGCTGTTTTTT. It translates to CASSEAGINTGELFF.

The rearrangement joins TRBV6-1 to TRBJ2-5; TRBD2 matches 14 bases. V shed 7 bases, J shed 5 bases, and the junction held 6 bases outside the gene matches. This CDR3 contains 15 residues. CDR1 is MNHNS, CDR2 SASEGT, per germline. DNA for the CDR3: TGTGCCAGCACCCCGACTAGCGGGAGGGTTGAGACCCAGTACTTC. As protein: CASTPTSGRVETQYF.

A few counts support this clone. In nucleotides, the CDR3 is TGTGCCTGGAGTGGTGTAGGGACCACTGAAGCTTTCTTT. Residues: CAWSGVGTTEAFF. The chain combines TRBV30 with TRBJ1-1; possibly TRBD1 for D (5 bases). Between the trimmed V and J ends, which lost 1 base and 4 bases, there was a span of 10 bases. The germline CDR1 and CDR2 sequences are GTSNPN and SVGIG (reference sequence). The CDR3 extends over 13 amino acids. Full variable domain (rest looked up from reference TRBV30 and TRBJ1-1): SQTIHQWPATLVQPVGSPLSLECTVEGTSNPNLYWYRQAAGRGLQLLFYSVGIGQISSEVPQNLSASRPQDRQFILSSKKLLLSDSGFYLCAWSGVGTTEAFFGQGTRLTVV.

This chain links TRBV5-1 with TRBJ1-1; D not resolved. CDR1 and CDR2 from the germline V gene are SGHRS and YFSETQ. Deletions cut 0 bases from V and 0 bases from J, with 9 bases between. CDR3 length: 15 residues. Here the CDR3 DNA reads TGCGCCAGCAGCTTGGGCGGAAGCATGAACACTGAAGCTTTCTTT. Translated: CASSLGGSMNTEAFF.